The clone carrying this TCR beta chain was seen a handful of times. TCRdb passed the 5' RACE reads through MiXCR, listing each CDR3 protein once. The sample has roughly 190,000 distinct CDR3 sequences, 27% seen once. The data stem from a study of T-cell memory formation after mild COVID-19. The sequence was collected from an adult woman who had mild COVID-19 (a few samples of this study predate the infection). Cell type and time point are not known. Sequencing was done on a sample of PBMCs or a T cell subset sorted from them (not recorded which).

The CDR3 DNA reads TGTGCCACCAGCAGAAAAACCGGGACAGGTCCCTACGAGCAGTACTTC. Amino acid sequence: CATSRKTGTGPYEQYF. This chain joins TRBV15 and TRBJ2-7, with TRBD1 matching 8 bases. Germline V gene sequence: CDR1 LNHNV, CDR2 YYDKDF (reference sequence). The CDR3 runs to 16 residues. Trimming removed 2 bases from V and 2 bases from J; junction bases left unmatched: 8.